Each of the 24 T cell receptor beta chains below was sequenced from the same sample in a study of T cell clonotyping in hematopoietic cell transplantation (dated by TCRdb to 2020 to 2022). The method behind the library was the immunoSEQ multiplex PCR assay. TCRdb's version of the immuneACCESS table is confined to in-frame rearrangements and falls short of the full clone set. An unresolved V gene accounts for under half of the shortfall where checked; the remainder is of unknown origin. The sample records under 45,000 clones, 80% to 90% of which are singletons. Jointly, the top ten make up roughly 2% of the sample. The specimen was peripheral blood mononuclear cells. These receptors were collected from a woman between 40 and 55 years old in good health. Some clones in this sample may be carry-over from other donors' samples.

The rearrangement links TRBV5-1 to TRBJ2-4, with D possibly TRBD2 on 5 matching bases. The V and J ends lost 3 bases and 5 bases respectively, with 18 bases between them. There are 16 residues in the CDR3. CDR1 is SGHRS, CDR2 YFSETQ, per germline. In DNA, the CDR3 is TGCGCCAGCAGCTCCCCGCGGGCCGAGGATGAAAACATTCAGTACTTC. It translates to CASSSPRAEDENIQYF.

This clone was seen a single time. The rearrangement links TRBV7-3 to TRBJ2-5, with D maybe TRBD1 (5 bases). Germline V gives CDR1 SGHTA, CDR2 FQGTGA. The length of the CDR3 is 13 residues. Trimming took off 5 bases at V and 5 bases at J, with 12 bases between the two ends. The CDR3 protein is CASSLDIRETQYF. CDR3 coding DNA: TGTGCCAGCAGCCTGGACATAAGGGAGACCCAGTACTTC.

The CDR3 coding sequence is TGTGCCAGCAGCTTAGCGGACTTGGGGGAAAAACTGTTTTTT. The encoded protein is CASSLADLGEKLFF. V and J are TRBV7-9 and TRBJ1-4, with no clear D. This CDR3 spans 14 amino acids. Germline CDR1 is SEHNR and CDR2 is FQNEAQ (reference sequence). V was clipped by 0 bases and J by 8 bases, with 10 bases between them.

This clone has a single count. The chain links TRBV29-1 to TRBJ2-5; 8 nucleotides line up with TRBD2. The junction had 3 bases not matched to a gene; V was cut back by 4 bases and J by 2 bases. Germline V CDR1 and CDR2: SQVTM, ANQGSEA. The CDR3 length is 13 residues. The DNA of the CDR3 is TGCAGCGTTGCGGCTAGCGGGCAAGAGACCCAGTACTTC. It translates to CSVAASGQETQYF.

The V gene is TRBV30, the J gene TRBJ2-7, with a possible D match to TRBD2 (5 bases). The V gene lost 4 bases and the J gene lost 4 bases, with 17 bases spanning the gap. CDR3 length: 14 amino acids. The germline V gene has CDR1 GTSNPN and CDR2 SVGIG (reference sequence). The CDR3 sequence: CAWNPWERVYEQYF. The CDR3 nucleotides read TGTGCCTGGAACCCCTGGGAGAGGGTTTACGAGCAGTACTTC.

The chain uses TRBV6-5 and TRBJ1-1; D not certain. Trimming shortened V by 6 bases and J by 10 bases, and 15 bases separated the two germline ends. CDR1 and CDR2 from the germline V gene are MNHEY and SVGAGI. The CDR3 loop spans 12 amino acids. CDR3 amino acids: CASRRIGYTAFF. CDR3 bases: TGTGCCAGCAGAAGGATCGGCTACACAGCTTTCTTT.

This clone was observed once. The chain combines TRBV9 with TRBJ2-1; D is undetermined. Trimming pared 7 bases from V and 4 bases from J, leaving 6 bases between. Germline CDR1 and CDR2: SGDLS and YYNGEE. The CDR3 is made up of 11 amino acids. The CDR3 here is CASGDYNEQFF. The CDR3 DNA reads TGTGCCAGCGGCGATTACAATGAGCAGTTCTTC.

The chain couples TRBV6-5 to TRBJ1-1; D gene uncertain. This CDR3 comprises 15 residues. Trimming left V 0 bases short and J 0 bases short, with 8 bases between. Germline V gives CDR1 MNHEY, CDR2 SVGAGI. The DNA of the CDR3 is TGTGCCAGCAGTTACTCAAGGAGGATGAACACTGAAGCTTTCTTT. Encoded protein: CASSYSRRMNTEAFF.

This clone came up a few times. CDR3 DNA sequence: TGTGCCAGCAGTACGGGACAGGACTACGAGCAGTACTTC. Residues: CASSTGQDYEQYF. The chain employs TRBV28 and TRBJ2-7, with 8 bases matching TRBD1. The CDR3 loop spans 13 amino acids. The J segment lost 3 bases and the V segment lost 5 bases, leaving 3 bases of the junction unmatched. Per the germline V gene, CDR1 is MDHEN and CDR2 is SYDVKM.

The rearrangement joins TRBV7-3 to TRBJ2-2, with 13 bases lining up with TRBD2. CDR3 size: 17 residues. Germline CDR1 reads SGHTA; CDR2 reads FQGTGA. Unmatched junction bases numbered 6, after V lost 1 base and J lost 7 bases. CDR3 in DNA: TGTGCCAGCAGCTTAAGTCGGACTAGCGGGAGTAGCGGGGAGCTGTTTTTT. As protein: CASSLSRTSGSSGELFF.

The chain is built from TRBV28 and TRBJ2-7; D may be TRBD1 (5 bases). Germline V CDR1 and CDR2: MDHEN, SYDVKM. This CDR3 contains 14 residues. V lost 7 bases, J lost 1 base, and 14 bases lay in between. The DNA for the CDR3 is TGTGCCAGCATAGACAGTACCGCATCCTACGAGCAGTACTTC. Encoded protein: CASIDSTASYEQYF.

The chain combines TRBV9 with TRBJ1-2; D may be TRBD1 (6 bases). The CDR3 spans 14 residues. Germline V CDR1 and CDR2: SGDLS, YYNGEE. Trimming took 4 bases from V and 7 from J, leaving 17 bases between them. CDR3 amino acids: CASSSVGGAGGYTF. The CDR3 DNA reads TGTGCCAGCAGCTCCGTCGGGGGCGCGGGTGGCTACACCTTC.

The chain combines TRBV4-1 with TRBJ2-7; no firm D call. Deletions cut 6 bases from V and 4 bases from J, with 13 bases between. The CDR3 consists of 13 residues. CDR1 is MGHRA and CDR2 is YSYEKL in the germline V gene. This CDR3 reads CASSLDPSYEQYF. The CDR3 region has the DNA TGCGCCAGCAGTTTGGACCCGAGTTACGAGCAGTACTTC.

This rearrangement joins TRBV18 to TRBJ2-5, with D perhaps matching TRBD2 (6 bases). This CDR3 spans 13 amino acids. Germline-derived CDR1 and CDR2 are KGHSH and LQKENI. Trimming removed 3 bases from V and 3 bases from J, with 8 bases in between. The CDR3 sequence is CASSPASEETQYF. The CDR3 nucleotides read TGTGCCAGCTCACCGGCTAGCGAAGAGACCCAGTACTTC.

This clone showed up just once. The chain uses TRBV25-1 and TRBJ2-1; 10 nucleotides match TRBD1. V trimming: 11 bases; J trimming: 9 bases; junction bases outside the gene matches: 7. The CDR3 is 12 amino acids. Germline V lookup: CDR1 MGHDK, CDR2 SYGVNS. The CDR3 region is CAAGTGEGEQFF. As DNA, the CDR3 is TGTGCCGCCGGGACAGGGGAGGGTGAGCAGTTCTTC.

The chain employs TRBV5-1 and TRBJ2-7; D may match TRBD1 or TRBD2 (5 bases each). The germline V and J ends were trimmed by 4 bases and 5 bases, with 22 bases remaining between them. CDR1 SGHRS and CDR2 YFSETQ come from the germline V gene. The CDR3 extends over 16 amino acids. The CDR3 region is CASSPSPGTKGDEQYF. The CDR3 nucleotides are TGCGCCAGCAGCCCATCACCCGGGACCAAAGGAGACGAGCAGTACTTC.

This clone was observed once. V gene TRBV28 combines with J gene TRBJ2-7; 7 positions match TRBD1. V shed 7 bases and J 2 bases; nucleotides not matched to a gene: 8. The CDR3 length is 14 residues. Germline V gene data show CDR1 as MDHEN and CDR2 as SYDVKM. The CDR3 spells CASTVSGGTYEQYF. The CDR3 nucleotides read TGTGCCAGCACCGTTTCAGGGGGTACCTACGAGCAGTACTTC.

The chain links TRBV7-2 to TRBJ1-2; TRBD1 might be the D (6 bases). The CDR3 covers 15 residues. Germline V gene data show CDR1 as SGHTA and CDR2 as FQGNSA. V was cut by 0 bases and J by 6 bases, with 14 bases left in between. CDR3 loop: CASSLASRGDNGYTF. CDR3 coding DNA: TGTGCCAGCAGCTTAGCGTCCAGGGGTGATAATGGCTACACCTTC.

The chain carries TRBV23-1 and TRBJ1-5, with unresolved D. TRBV23-1 is known as an ORF, though its function is uncertain. The CDR3 length is 12 residues. Trimming removed 6 bases from V and 3 bases from J, with 6 bases in between. CDR3 sequence (DNA): TGCGCCAGCAGCGGCTCCAATCAGCCCCAGCATTTT. Protein product: CASSGSNQPQHF.

J is TRBJ2-2 and V is TRBV4-2; the D gene is possibly TRBD1 (6 bases). Germline V gene lookup returns CDR1 LGHNA and CDR2 YNFKEQ. Trimming pared 1 base from V and 4 bases from J, leaving 28 bases between. The CDR3 has 21 amino acids. CDR3 sequence reads: CASSQVFPTGTTTILTGELFF. The CDR3 nucleotides read TGTGCCAGCAGCCAAGTCTTTCCGACAGGCACAACCACTATACTCACCGGGGAGCTGTTTTTT.

The sample holds one count of this clone. This rearrangement joins TRBV6-5 to TRBJ1-4; D gene uncertain. V lost 8 bases to trimming and J lost 5 bases, with 6 bases between them. CDR3 length equals 11 residues. CDR1 MNHEY and CDR2 SVGAGI come from the germline V gene. The CDR3 nucleotides are TGTGCCAGCGGCTGGAATGAAAAACTGTTTTTT. Its translation: CASGWNEKLFF.

The chain joins TRBV29-1 to TRBJ2-1, with 7 bases matching TRBD1. Germline CDR1 is SQVTM and CDR2 is ANQGSEA. V trimming: 6 bases; J trimming: 5 bases; junction bases outside the gene matches: 7. The length of the CDR3 is 13 residues. The CDR3 nucleotides read TGCAGCGTCTGGGACAGTGCAAACAATGAGCAGTTCTTC. Residues: CSVWDSANNEQFF.

The rearrangement uses TRBV28 and TRBJ1-1; D is unclear. Per the germline V gene, CDR1 is MDHEN and CDR2 is SYDVKM. CDR3 length: 18 residues. V lost 6 bases and J lost 3, with 26 bases in between. In DNA form, the CDR3 reads TGTGCCAGCAGACCTCAAGAAGAGGGAATTCGCGGGGACACTGAAGCTTTCTTT. The encoded protein is CASRPQEEGIRGDTEAFF.

The V and J genes are TRBV7-7 and TRBJ2-1; 7 bases line up with TRBD2. The CDR3 loop spans 16 amino acids. Trimming at V came to 11 bases and at J to 2 bases, leaving 15 bases not matched to a gene. CDR1 is SSHAT, CDR2 FNYEAQ, per germline (reference sequence). CDR3 sequence (DNA): TGTGCCCCCCCGGGGTCGGGAGGCCTTCCCTACAATGAGCAGTTCTTC. Translating gives CAPPGSGGLPYNEQFF.